The 2 T cell receptor beta chains in this list originate from one sample, sequenced in a study of Graves' ophthalmopathy and Graves' hyperthyroidism. Amplifying from RNA transcripts, the study obtained TCR beta CDR3 regions. Scientists carried out first-round RT-PCR using HTBI primers and then a second-round multiplex PCR. TCRdb recomputed calls from the multiplex PCR reads with MiXCR, one row per CDR3 protein. The sample consists of some 48,000 distinct CDR3 sequences, around half of them appearing once. The source material was peripheral blood. All receptors come from an adult man with Graves' ophthalmopathy.

In this sample, this clonotype turned up a few times. V is TRBV19 and J is TRBJ1-3; D call uncertain. V was cut by 4 bases and J by 1 base, with 5 bases left in between. Germline assignment: CDR1 LNHDA and CDR2 SQIVND (reference sequence). This CDR3 region has 13 residues. The CDR3 is CASSRGSGNTIYF. The CDR3 DNA follows: TGTGCCAGTAGTAGGGGATCTGGAAACACCATATATTTT.

The sample holds a few counts of this clonotype. The chain joins TRBV29-1 to TRBJ2-7, with D perhaps assigned TRBD1 or TRBD2 (6 bases each). Trimming removed 3 bases from V and 3 bases from J, with 12 bases in between. The CDR3 spans 13 residues. Per germline, CDR1 SQVTM and CDR2 ANQGSEA. CDR3 protein: CSVEAGQFYEQYF. As DNA, the CDR3 is TGCAGCGTTGAGGCGGGACAATTCTACGAGCAGTACTTC.